Here is one T cell receptor (beta chain) with its context. Germline lookup yields CDR1 SNHLY and CDR2 FYNNEI. The CDR3 runs to 13 residues. V was clipped by 4 bases and J by 3 bases, with 10 bases between them. The data stem from a study of CD8+ T cells in alopecia areata. The sample's treatment: oral pan-JAK inhibitor, 5-10 mg twice daily. Sequencing relied on a cDNA template that was reverse transcribed from extracted RNA. Profiling relied on immunoSEQ multiplex PCR, and the TCRdb table lists in-frame clones only, not all of them. The profile shows 150,000 to 200,000 clones, over 45% of them singletons.

This sequence originates from a human donor with alopecia areata. The rearrangement links TRBV2 to TRBJ2-7; D perhaps matches TRBD1 (6 bases). Here the sequenced sample was CD4+ T cells sorted from blood, taken at week 24, from a patient treated with tofacitinib. CDR3 DNA: TGTGCCAGCAGTGTGGGACAAGACTACGAGCAGTACTTC. Its protein is CASSVGQDYEQYF.